This TCR beta chain was found in a study of beta chain features in type 1 diabetes. Whole-study results and caveats: Sampled from patients, naive, central memory and Treg TCRB repertoires appeared more similar than those sampled from healthy donors. Type 1 diabetes patients showed a moderate but significant shortening of TCRB CDR3s in all four CD4+ subsets.

Expressed TCRB transcripts got sequenced, as all isolated RNA was reverse transcribed. Sequencing used immunoSEQ multiplex PCR; TCRdb keeps in-frame clones, though not all of them. The sample holds more than 300,000 clones, roughly 12% seen once. As regards this clone: Its matching antigen is unknown.

The germline gives CDR1 MGHRA, CDR2 YSYEKL. V was clipped by 1 base and J by 7 bases; unmatched bases: 18. CDR3 length equals 18 residues. Stem cell-like memory, regulatory, central memory and naive CD4+ cells were sorted via CD45RO/CCR7/CD25/CD127/CD95/CD27. Sample: naive CD4+ T cells from blood. The chain links TRBV4-1 to TRBJ1-2; 7 positions match TRBD1. The sequence came from a woman aged 18-30 years with type 1 diabetes. The CDR3 sequence: CASSQARGEGAKSTGYTF. The CDR3, as DNA: TGCGCCAGCAGCCAAGCGAGAGGCGAGGGGGCGAAGTCTACTGGCTACACCTTC.